This TCR beta chain comes out of a study of blood T cells in healthy people across ages. The CDR3 is made up of 17 amino acids. Between the trimmed V and J ends, which lost 3 bases and 1 base, there was a span of 17 bases. With a J-beta primer mix and a sample-barcoded 5' primer, a second PCR ran 7 to 11 cycles. TCRdb reprocessed the 5' RACE reads via MiXCR and lists one record per CDR3 protein. Counted here are some 1.5 million distinct CDR3 sequences, around 40% occurring once; the ten biggest clones make up around 4%. Study-wide findings and caveats: Long-lived donors carried more naive CD4+ cells and greater diversity than aged donors.

PBMCs, at least 7 million per sample, were isolated. Total RNA was extracted at no less than 5.5 micrograms per sample. This clonotype has just one count. Its cognate antigen is unknown. The chain links TRBV12-3 or TRBV12-4 to TRBJ2-3; a possible D gene is TRBD2 (6 bases). The specimen sequenced was blood. The source of this sequence is a woman younger than 35 in good health. Here the CDR3 DNA reads TGTGCCAGCAGTTTCACGGTTCTACAGCGGGGCACAGATACGCAGTATTTT. Amino acid sequence: CASSFTVLQRGTDTQYF.